These 5 T cell receptor beta chains were sequenced from one sample in a study of blood T cell repertoires in COVID-19. Sequencing used immunoSEQ multiplex PCR; TCRdb keeps in-frame clones, though not all of them. Of about 190,000 clones detected, around four fifths appear once; the ten largest clones hold less than 3.5%. The sequencing input was peripheral blood. These receptor sequences come from a man aged 50 to 60 with active or convalescent COVID-19.

This chain joins TRBV5-6 and TRBJ2-3; 8 positions agree with TRBD2. Germline-derived CDR1 and CDR2 are SGHDT and YYEEEE. The CDR3 sequence is 13 residues long. The DNA for the CDR3 is TGTGCGGGAGCGGGAGAGGGCACAGATACGCAGTATTTT. Amino acids: CAGAGEGTDTQYF.

The chain joins TRBV2 to TRBJ2-5; D is perhaps TRBD2 (5 bases). Between the trimmed V and J ends, which lost 6 bases and 0 bases, there was a span of 5 bases. In germline, CDR1 is SNHLY, CDR2 FYNNEI. This CDR3 is built from 12 residues. The CDR3 sequence is CASRRDQETQYF. The CDR3 DNA is TGTGCCAGCAGGAGGGACCAAGAGACCCAGTACTTC.

The sample holds one count of this clone. V gene TRBV6-5 combines with J gene TRBJ2-2; TRBD2 is a possible D gene (5 bases). The length of the CDR3 is 15 residues. Per germline, CDR1 MNHEY and CDR2 SVGAGI. The ends were cut back, 0 bases at V and 7 bases at J, with 12 bases in the middle. This CDR3 reads CASSYSRPGGGELFF. DNA of the CDR3: TGTGCCAGCAGTTACTCGAGACCTGGAGGCGGGGAGCTGTTTTTT.

This sequence joins TRBV14 and TRBJ1-2; D gene ambiguous. Per the germline V gene, CDR1 is SGHDN and CDR2 is FVKESK. Trimming shortened V by 3 bases and J by 6 bases, and 17 bases separated the two germline ends. CDR3 length: 15 amino acids. CDR3 nucleotide sequence: TGTGCCAGCAGCCAGGATCTCTGGCAGGAGGATGGCTACACCTTC. It codes for CASSQDLWQEDGYTF.

This clone was detected only once. This rearrangement joins TRBV5-1 to TRBJ2-3; 9 bases map to TRBD2. This CDR3 contains 16 residues. Trimming at V came to 4 bases and at J to 1 base, leaving 7 bases not matched to a gene. Looked up from germline, CDR1 is SGHRS and CDR2 is YFSETQ. CDR3 protein: CASSETLAGRTDTQYF. In DNA form, the CDR3 reads TGCGCCAGCAGCGAGACGCTAGCGGGACGCACAGATACGCAGTATTTT.